This TCR beta chain was retrieved from a study of blood T cell repertoires in COVID-19. Overall study: Whether acute or convalescent, the COVID-19 samples came from the United States, Italy and Spain. PBMCs, B-cell-depleted T cells, or T cells provided the cDNA or gDNA that made up the material.

Germline V gives CDR1 SNHLY, CDR2 FYNNEI. The CDR3 runs 13 residues. With 7 bases removed from V and 2 bases from J, the gap between germline ends came to 9 bases. As originally analysed: Cell counts per sample came from amplifying reference gene primers. Using immunoSEQ multiplex PCR, the repertoire was profiled, and TCRdb retains in-frame clones only, with some absent. The D gene and trimming were derived from the DNA, and the V and J assignments and clone size from that table. The profile shows about 140,000 clones, approximately 85% of them singletons. The sequence was collected from a middle-aged man with acute or convalescent COVID-19. This chain uses TRBV2 with TRBJ1-3; D ambiguous. The sequenced material came from peripheral blood. In DNA form, the CDR3 reads TGTGCCAGCACTCCGGGTCCTGGAAACACCATATATTTT. Translation: CASTPGPGNTIYF.